These T cell receptor beta chains were read from a single sample in a study of CD8+CD57+ T cells in acquired aplastic anemia. MiXCR was run by TCRdb on the reads, yielding one entry per CDR3 protein. The top ten hold less than 75% of the sample, which has about 98,000 distinct CDR3 sequences, about 67% seen once. Sequences were obtained from sorted CD4+, CD8+, or CD8+CD57+ T cells (not recorded which) from PBMCs. The receptors shown here come from a human donor with aplastic anemia. Both conserved end residues are part of each CDR3. D genes are given only for firm matches. Expanded clones are given a class, and other clones once, few, many or no size at all.

d_call | j_call | v_call | clone_size | cdr3_aa | cdr3_nt
. | TRBJ1-1 | TRBV2 | . | CASSENLGANTEAFF | TGTGCCAGCAGTGAAAACCTGGGGGCGAACACTGAAGCTTTCTTT
. | TRBJ2-7 | TRBV7-6 | once | CASSSSGAYEQYF | TGTGCCAGCAGCTCCTCAGGGGCCTACGAGCAGTACTTC
TRBD2 | TRBJ2-1 | TRBV2 | . | CASSEGTSGYNEQFF | TGTGCCAGCAGTGAAGGGACTAGCGGATACAATGAGCAGTTCTTC
. | TRBJ2-7 | TRBV29-1 | . | CSVVFMAKSNYEQYF | TGCAGCGTTGTCTTTATGGCAAAATCGAACTACGAGCAGTACTTC
TRBD2 | TRBJ2-1 | TRBV24-1 | . | CATSELAGRNNEQFF | TGTGCCACCAGTGAGCTAGCGGGGAGAAACAATGAGCAGTTCTTC
. | TRBJ2-7 | TRBV5-1 | . | CASSRDHGVEQYF | TGCGCCAGCAGCCGGGACCATGGTGTTGAGCAGTACTTC
. | TRBJ2-1 | TRBV15 | . | CATSREAEQFF | TGTGCCACCAGCAGAGAGGCTGAGCAGTTCTTC
. | TRBJ1-1 | TRBV15 | many | CATSREGPWEAFF | TGTGCCACCAGCAGAGAGGGCCCGTGGGAAGCTTTCTTT
TRBD2 | TRBJ2-1 | TRBV27 | . | CASSWSSGELYNEKFF | TGTGCCAGCAGTTGGTCTAGCGGGGAACTATACAATGAGAAGTTCTTC
. | TRBJ1-2 | TRBV5-1 | many | CASSLVDRVGEYGYTF | TGCGCCAGCAGCTTGGTGGATCGAGTGGGGGAGTATGGCTACACCTTC
. | TRBJ1-2 | TRBV19 | . | CASSSIHGWGGGYTF | TGTGCCAGCAGCTCTATTCACGGCTGGGGTGGTGGCTACACCTTC
TRBD1 | TRBJ1-6 | TRBV6-1 | . | CASSERRGQNSPLHF | TGTGCCAGCAGTGAGAGGAGGGGGCAGAATTCACCCCTCCACTTT
. | TRBJ2-2 | TRBV24-1 | . | CATTPGTNTGELFF | TGTGCCACCACACCCGGGACAAACACCGGGGAGCTGTTTTTT
TRBD1 | TRBJ2-7 | TRBV9 | . | CASSVFGQGLDEQYF | TGTGCCAGCAGCGTATTCGGACAGGGACTGGACGAGCAGTACTTC
. | TRBJ2-2 | TRBV19 | . | CASNTGAYTGELFF | TGTGCCAGCAATACCGGGGCCTACACCGGGGAGCTGTTTTTT
. | TRBJ1-1 | TRBV5-6 | many | CASSLTENTEAFF | TGTGCCAGCAGCTTGACAGAGAACACTGAAGCTTTCTTT
. | TRBJ2-5 | TRBV19 | . | CASSPRQGGETQYF | TGTGCCAGCAGCCCGCGGCAGGGCGGGGAGACCCAGTACTTC
TRBD1 | TRBJ1-2 | TRBV19 | . | CASKLRDRLYGYTF | TGTGCCAGTAAACTCCGGGACAGGTTATATGGCTACACCTTC
. | TRBJ2-3 | TRBV20-1 | few | CSASIPSGSTDTQYF | TGCAGTGCCTCGATACCAAGCGGAAGCACAGATACGCAGTATTTT
TRBD1 | TRBJ1-2 | TRBV29-1 | . | CSSSGGDYGYTF | TGCAGCTCCTCAGGGGGAGACTATGGCTACACCTTC
. | TRBJ1-4 | TRBV10-1 | . | CASSESEVVNEKLFF | TGCGCCAGCAGTGAGTCAGAGGTCGTGAATGAAAAACTGTTTTTT
. | TRBJ1-1 | TRBV19 | . | CASSFSRDVRSEAFF | TGTGCCAGTAGCTTCTCCAGGGATGTTCGCTCTGAAGCTTTCTTT
. | TRBJ2-5 | TRBV12-5 | few | CASGFSDSQETQYF | TGTGCTAGTGGTTTTTCGGACAGCCAAGAGACCCAGTACTTC
. | TRBJ2-3 | TRBV19 | once | CASRRDTQYF | TGTGCCAGTAGGAGAGATACGCAGTATTTT
. | TRBJ1-2 | TRBV7-9 | . | CASSFHGNGYTF | TGCGCCAGCAGCTTCCACGGGAACGGCTACACCTTC
TRBD1 | TRBJ2-6 | TRBV10-3 | . | CASSRQGATGANVLTF | TGTGCCAGCAGTAGACAGGGGGCAACTGGGGCCAACGTCCTGACTTTC
. | TRBJ1-1 | TRBV7-9 | . | CASSLGSTTEAFF | TGTGCCAGCAGCTTAGGGTCGACCACTGAAGCTTTCTTT
. | TRBJ1-1 | TRBV6-1 | . | CASSGGHYEAFF | TGTGCCAGCAGTGGCGGACATTATGAAGCTTTCTTT
. | TRBJ2-3 | TRBV7-7 | . | CASSLSVADTQYF | TGTGCTAGCAGCTTAAGTGTTGCAGATACGCAGTATTTT
TRBD1 | TRBJ2-7 | TRBV5-1 | . | CASSWTGNEQYF | TGCGCCAGCAGCTGGACAGGGAACGAGCAGTACTTC
. | TRBJ1-2 | TRBV9 | . | CASSDRQTNYGYTF | TGTGCCAGCAGCGACAGACAGACGAACTATGGCTACACCTTC
. | TRBJ2-7 | TRBV24-1 | . | CAASPTGYEQYF | TGTGCCGCCAGCCCGACAGGTTACGAGCAGTACTTC
. | TRBJ2-7 | TRBV5-1 | . | CASSLAETETYEQYF | TGCGCCAGCAGCTTGGCCGAGACAGAGACCTACGAGCAGTACTTC
TRBD1 | TRBJ1-5 | TRBV7-9 | once | CASSLVDRGYNQPQHF | TGTGCCAGCAGCTTAGTTGACAGGGGGTACAATCAGCCCCAGCATTTT
TRBD2 | TRBJ2-7 | TRBV7-8 | few | CASRGTSAGSYEQYF | TGTGCCAGCAGAGGGACTAGCGCAGGCTCCTACGAGCAGTACTTC
. | TRBJ1-2 | TRBV20-1 | . | CSAHDSYGYTF | TGCAGTGCCCACGACAGCTATGGCTACACCTTC
TRBD1 | TRBJ2-5 | TRBV6-1 | many | CASSEAAGGLETQYF | TGTGCCAGCAGTGAAGCGGCAGGGGGTTTGGAGACCCAGTACTTC
TRBD1 | TRBJ1-6 | TRBV10-3 | few | CAISEPGTGGSPLHF | TGTGCCATCAGTGAACCCGGGACAGGGGGGTCACCCCTCCACTTT
TRBD2 | TRBJ2-5 | TRBV20-1 | . | CSALKLAGDQETQYF | TGCAGTGCCCTGAAACTAGCGGGGGACCAAGAGACCCAGTACTTC
TRBD2 | TRBJ2-3 | TRBV7-3 | many | CASSLTSGGADTQYF | TGTGCCAGCAGCTTAACTAGCGGGGGGGCAGATACGCAGTATTTT
. | TRBJ1-1 | TRBV29-1 | . | CSGGLGNTEAFF | TGCAGCGGGGGGCTAGGGAACACTGAAGCTTTCTTT
. | TRBJ2-7 | TRBV29-1 | . | CSVAEEHHYEQYF | TGCAGCGTTGCGGAGGAACACCACTACGAGCAGTACTTC
. | TRBJ2-3 | TRBV7-2 | . | CASSLDPGVTQYF | TGTGCCAGCAGCTTAGATCCCGGGGTTACGCAGTATTTT
TRBD2 | TRBJ2-5 | TRBV20-1 | . | CSAPGMTSGIQETQYF | TGCAGTGCTCCGGGCATGACTAGCGGGATCCAAGAGACCCAGTACTTC
. | TRBJ2-3 | TRBV7-9 | . | CASSFWRDTQYF | TGTGCCAGCAGCTTCTGGCGAGATACGCAGTATTTT
. | TRBJ2-7 | TRBV11-2 | . | CASSLDLYEQYF | TGTGCCAGCAGCTTAGACCTCTACGAGCAGTACTTC
. | TRBJ2-3 | TRBV9 | . | CASSSRTGTDTQYF | TGTGCCAGCAGCTCTCGGACTGGCACAGATACGCAGTATTTT
. | TRBJ2-1 | TRBV30 | many | CAWSVGLLYNEQFF | TGTGCCTGGAGTGTAGGCCTGCTCTACAATGAGCAGTTCTTC
TRBD2 | TRBJ2-3 | TRBV9 | few | CASSVGGGQGRADTQYF | TGTGCCAGCAGCGTGGGCGGGGGTCAGGGAAGAGCAGATACGCAGTATTTT
. | TRBJ1-6 | TRBV12-3/TRBV12-4 | . | CASRDEHNSPLHF | TGTGCCAGCAGAGACGAGCATAATTCACCCCTCCACTTT